Listed below are T cell receptor beta chains from one sample, sequenced in a study of blood T cell repertoires in COVID-19. TCRdb's table, derived via immunoSEQ multiplex PCR, lists solely in-frame clones and lacks some. This sample carries under 200,000 clones, 85% to 95% of them seen once, and the ten largest clones take approximately 0.56%. The material sequenced was peripheral blood. Receptors were obtained from a man aged 45-65 years with acute or convalescent COVID-19. Both conserved end residues are part of each CDR3. D genes are given only for firm matches. For some rows the clone size is stated as once, few or many, or as a class when expanded; others skip it.

clone_size,v_call,d_call,cdr3_length,j_call,cdr3_nt,cdr3_aa
-,TRBV7-8,-,13,TRBJ1-2,TGTGCCAGCCGGATAGGGGGGGGATCGGGCTACACCTTC,CASRIGGGSGYTF
-,TRBV6-5,-,15,TRBJ1-2,TGTGCCAGCAGTTGGGACCCCCTGGAGGGCTATGGCTACACCTTC,CASSWDPLEGYGYTF
-,TRBV5-1,TRBD2,16,TRBJ2-2,TGCGCCAGCAGCATCTCTAGCGGGCGGAACACCGGGGAGCTGTTTTTT,CASSISSGRNTGELFF
once,TRBV11-3,-,13,TRBJ2-7,TGTGCCAGCAGCTTTTACGGGGGCTACGAGCAGTACTTC,CASSFYGGYEQYF
few,TRBV10-2,-,14,TRBJ1-5,TGCGCCAGCAGTCCTCCGGGGAGCAATCAGCCCCAGCATTTT,CASSPPGSNQPQHF
-,TRBV27,TRBD2,16,TRBJ2-3,TGTGCCAGCAGTAAAGGACTAGCGGGAGCCGTAGATACGCAGTATTTT,CASSKGLAGAVDTQYF
-,TRBV21-1,-,17,TRBJ2-7,TGTGCCAGCAGCATGGGGGGAGTGGGAGGTTGCTCCTACGAGCAGTACTTC,CASSMGGVGGCSYEQYF
-,TRBV15,-,14,TRBJ1-6,TGTGCCACCAGCAGAGGAGGAGGGGATTCACCCCTCCACTTT,CATSRGGGDSPLHF
-,TRBV6-1,-,14,TRBJ1-2,TGTGCCAGCAGTGAAGGGACAGAGTCCTATGGCTACACCTTC,CASSEGTESYGYTF
-,TRBV11-2,-,16,TRBJ2-1,TGTGCCAGCAGCTTAGAATTTTTTCGCCAGGAAAGTGAGCAGTTCTTC,CASSLEFFRQESEQFF
-,TRBV18,-,17,TRBJ2-6,TGTGCCAGCTCACCACCAACTGCCCCCTCTGGGGCCAACGTCCTGACTTTC,CASSPPTAPSGANVLTF
-,TRBV30,TRBD1,15,TRBJ1-2,TGTGCCTGGAGTGGACAGGGTGCGTCTAACTATGGCTACACCTTC,CAWSGQGASNYGYTF
-,TRBV24-1,-,13,TRBJ2-5,TGTGCCACCAGTGATTTCGTCCAAGAGACCCAGTACTTC,CATSDFVQETQYF
-,TRBV27,-,13,TRBJ2-7,TGTGCCAGCAGTTTATCGATGCAGAACGAGCAGTACTTC,CASSLSMQNEQYF